Sequencing of this T cell receptor (beta chain) was carried out in a study of glioma-infiltrating T cells. Study at large: Glioma patients had dexamethasone for six or fewer days before surgery. Regarding the study as a whole: Non-neoplastic patients had below-expected tissue-blood divergence, while all gliomas exceeded expectation. Shared blood CDR3 signature motifs marked patients with low tissue-blood divergence.

This clonotype was observed many times. The antigen remains unidentified. TCR alpha and beta CDR3 regions were amplified from RNA using iRepertoire nested multiplex PCR. TCRdb passed the multiplex PCR reads through MiXCR, listing each CDR3 protein once. The sample consists of about 380,000 distinct CDR3 sequences, about 40% of them appearing once. V trimming: 3 bases; J trimming: 5 bases; junction bases outside the gene matches: 6. Germline V lookup: CDR1 MNHEY, CDR2 SMNVEV (reference sequence). The CDR3 spans 15 residues. Sequencing was done on a sample of glioma tissue, nonneoplastic brain tissue, or PBMCs (not recorded which). This receptor was taken from a human donor with low-grade glioma or glioblastoma, undergoing nonglioma brain surgery, or in good health (not recorded which). This chain links TRBV27 with TRBJ2-1, with 8 nucleotides matching TRBD2. The CDR3 here is CASSFLELADNEQFF. Written as DNA, the CDR3 is TGTGCCAGCAGTTTTTTGGAACTAGCGGACAATGAGCAGTTCTTC.